This T cell receptor beta chain was retrieved from a study of shared clonotypes between healthy human individuals. About this clone: The antigen is unknown.

Healthy and HIV-negative, the adult donors had no recent acute infections or vaccinations. All donors were Caucasian adults living in Nashville, Tennessee. CD4+ cell separation produced CD45RA+ naive and CD45RA-negative memory subsets. Germline values: CDR1 SQVTM, CDR2 ANQGSEA. CDR3 length: 12 residues. The ends were cut back, 6 bases at V and 0 bases at J, with 3 bases in the middle. Here immunoSEQ multiplex PCR was the method, and the copy in TCRdb shows in-frame clones only, minus some. The sample consists of some 2,000,000 clones, 90% to 95% of them appearing once. Broader study findings: Naive CD4 clonotypes were shared across several donors at roughly 5.5%.

The sequence was collected from a man younger than 30 in good health. V gene TRBV29-1 combines with J gene TRBJ2-6; D gene ambiguous. The specimen was naive CD4+ T cells sorted from blood. Subset defined: CD45RA+ positively selected. This CDR3 reads CSVVSGANVLTF. The CDR3 DNA reads TGCAGCGTGGTCTCTGGGGCCAACGTCCTGACTTTC.